A single sample is the source of the 18 T cell receptor beta chains below, sequenced in a study of T cells in Graves' hyperthyroidism and ophthalmopathy. There were TCR beta CDR3 regions amplified from RNA transcripts. Researchers ran a first-round RT-PCR on the TCR CDR3 using the HTBI primer set. TCRdb passed the multiplex PCR reads through MiXCR, listing each CDR3 protein once. The repertoire has approximately 600,000 distinct CDR3 sequences, around 20% of them found once; the top ten carry 34%. Sequenced: blood. These receptors were collected from a man aged 30-40 years with Graves' ophthalmopathy.

This clonotype showed up many times. This sequence joins TRBV6-5 and TRBJ2-7; 7 positions agree with TRBD1. This CDR3 region has 14 residues. Germline values: CDR1 MNHEY, CDR2 SVGAGI. Trimming cost V 2 bases and J 5 bases; bases outside gene matches: 6. In DNA, the CDR3 is TGTGCCAGCAGTTACACAGGGGAAAGGAACGAGCAGTACTTC. It is translated as CASSYTGERNEQYF.

The table lists this clonotype with a few counts. V gene TRBV6-2 or TRBV6-3 combines with J gene TRBJ1-5; D not certain. Germline-derived CDR1 and CDR2 are MNHEY and SVGEGT. Trimming cost V 4 bases and J 3 bases, with 10 bases left between them. The CDR3 has 14 amino acids. The DNA of the CDR3 is TGTGCCAGCAGTTCCGTCGGAATCAATCAGCCCCAGCATTTT. Translation: CASSSVGINQPQHF.

This clonotype was counted at least ten times. The CDR3 region is CASSPAGVGEAFF. The CDR3 bases are TGTGCCAGCAGTCCCGCAGGGGTGGGTGAAGCTTTCTTT. This chain joins TRBV12-3 or TRBV12-4 and TRBJ1-1; D is perhaps TRBD1 (6 bases). V lost 5 bases and J lost 7, with 14 bases in between. This CDR3 has 13 residues.

This clonotype was seen ten or more times. The chain links TRBV19 to TRBJ2-7; TRBD2 aligns across 9 bases. Germline trimming cut 8 bases from V and 3 bases from J; bases unmatched to any gene: 5. Germline CDR1 reads LNHDA; CDR2 reads SQIVND (reference sequence). The CDR3 runs 13 residues. CDR3: CASGSGRIYEQYF. The CDR3 region has the DNA TGTGCCAGTGGAAGCGGGAGGATCTACGAGCAGTACTTC.

This clonotype came up a few times. The chain links TRBV7-9 to TRBJ2-3; 7 nucleotides match TRBD2. V gave up 0 bases and J gave up 2 bases; unmatched junction bases: 5. CDR1 and CDR2 from the germline V gene are SEHNR and FQNEAQ (reference sequence). The CDR3 extends over 16 amino acids. This CDR3 reads CASSLAQAGPTDTQYF. The DNA for the CDR3 is TGTGCCAGCAGCTTAGCGCAAGCGGGGCCCACAGATACGCAGTATTTT. The full variable domain, rest sourced from reference TRBV7-9 and TRBJ2-3, is DTGVSQNPRHKITKRGQNVTFRCDPISEHNRLYWYRQTLGQGPEFLTYFQNEAQLEKSRLLSDRFSAERPKGSFSTLEIQRTEQGDSAMYLCASSLAQAGPTDTQYFGPGTRLTVL.

Comments on this clonotype: Given a much more abundant clone one base away, this may be a read error. The chain links TRBV7-2 to TRBJ2-7, with 14 bases that match TRBD2. Germline values: CDR1 SGHTA, CDR2 FQGNSA. The length of the CDR3 is 20 residues. The CDR3 sequence: CACSLRSGTSGSGRSGEQYF. CDR3 nucleotides: TGTGCCTGCAGCTTACGATCCGGGACTAGCGGGAGCGGTCGATCGGGGGAGCAGTACTTC.

This chain links TRBV6-2 or TRBV6-3 with TRBJ1-4; the D is unclear. CDR3 length: 14 residues. From germline, CDR1 is MNHEY and CDR2 SVGEGT. Trimming pared 6 bases from V and 5 bases from J, leaving 13 bases between. CDR3: CASRISFSNEKLFF. In DNA form, the CDR3 reads TGTGCCAGCAGAATCTCCTTTTCAAATGAAAAACTGTTTTTT.

The table lists this clonotype with a few counts. The chain's CDR3 is CASTTRLAGGGETQYF. The CDR3 DNA reads as TGTGCCAGCACCACCCGACTAGCGGGAGGCGGAGAGACCCAGTACTTC. The chain recombines TRBV7-8 with TRBJ2-5; TRBD2 aligns across 13 bases. The length of the CDR3 is 16 residues. Germline V lookup: CDR1 SGHVS, CDR2 FQNEAQ. V was pared by 7 bases and J by 4 bases, with 9 bases of the junction left unmatched.

This clonotype was found many times. This chain uses TRBV2 with TRBJ1-5, with unresolved D. CDR1 and CDR2 from the germline V gene are SNHLY and FYNNEI. Trimming removed 5 bases at V and 3 bases at J, with 11 bases between. The CDR3 spans 14 residues. The CDR3 loop reads CASSSPSDNQPQHF. The DNA for the CDR3 is TGTGCCAGCAGTTCCCCCTCGGACAATCAGCCCCAGCATTTT.

V gene TRBV7-9 combines with J gene TRBJ2-7, with D possibly matching TRBD2 (5 bases). The CDR3 covers 13 residues. In germline, CDR1 is SEHNR, CDR2 FQNEAQ (reference sequence). Trimming took 5 bases from V and 4 from J, leaving 12 bases between them. The CDR3 region is CASSAQRKYEQYF. Written as DNA, the CDR3 is TGTGCCAGCAGCGCCCAGCGGAAATACGAGCAGTACTTC.

The J gene is TRBJ2-3, the V gene TRBV7-9, with 8 bases identical to TRBD2. J lost 3 bases, V lost 5 bases, and 13 bases had no gene match. Germline V lookup: CDR1 SEHNR, CDR2 FQNEAQ (reference sequence). The CDR3 has 17 amino acids. The CDR3 DNA reads TGTGCCAGCAGCAAAAGCCGGGGGGGCCTCCGGACAGATACGCAGTATTTT. Protein product: CASSKSRGGLRTDTQYF.

This clonotype showed up just a few times. V and J are TRBV4-3 and TRBJ1-1; TRBD1 aligns across 7 bases. This CDR3 has 12 amino acids. The J segment lost 11 bases and the V segment lost 0 bases, leaving 3 bases of the junction unmatched. Germline lookup yields CDR1 LGHNA and CDR2 YSLEER. This CDR3 is CASSQETGHAFF. Here the CDR3 DNA reads TGCGCCAGCAGCCAAGAGACAGGGCATGCTTTCTTT.

The table lists this clonotype with many counts. The chain is built from TRBV7-9 and TRBJ2-7; D tentatively fits TRBD1 or TRBD2 (6 bases each). Germline CDR1 reads SEHNR; CDR2 reads FQNEAQ (reference sequence). There are 18 residues in the CDR3. V was trimmed by 5 bases and J by 1 base, leaving 24 bases between them. The CDR3 DNA reads as TGTGCCAGCAGCGACTCCCGGACAGCGGGCTTAGCTTCCTACGAGCAGTACTTC. Amino acids: CASSDSRTAGLASYEQYF.

As concerns this clonotype: This may come from a read error, since a much larger clone is one base off. The chain recombines TRBV10-3 with TRBJ2-5, with D perhaps assigned TRBD1 or TRBD2 (5 bases each). This CDR3 has 14 residues. Germline CDR1 ENHRY, CDR2 SYGVKD. Here the CDR3 reads CATRMGEMREAQYF. The CDR3 nucleotides read TGTGCCACCAGGATGGGGGAGATGAGAGAGGCCCAGTACTTC.

This clonotype was counted only a few times. The chain employs TRBV12-3 or TRBV12-4 and TRBJ2-2; 12 bases align to TRBD1. This CDR3 has 19 amino acids. J was trimmed by 3 bases and V by 4 bases; bases with no gene match: 12. CDR3 protein: CASSSRQPGTGGHTGELFF. For the CDR3, the DNA is TGTGCCAGCAGTTCGCGACAACCCGGGACAGGGGGCCACACCGGGGAGCTGTTTTTT.

This chain connects TRBV10-2 to TRBJ2-4; 11 bases map to TRBD1. The CDR3 covers 15 residues. Germline trimming cut 6 bases from V and 1 base from J; bases unmatched to any gene: 2. The germline V gene has CDR1 WSHSY and CDR2 SAAADI. The CDR3 loop is CASRGQGEAKNIQYF. In DNA form, the CDR3 reads TGCGCCAGCAGGGGACAGGGGGAGGCCAAAAACATTCAGTACTTC.

In regard to this clonotype: This may be a read error: a much more frequent sequence differs by one nucleotide. The chain carries TRBV12-3 or TRBV12-4 and TRBJ2-2; D ambiguous. The CDR3 covers 12 residues. V lost 3 bases and J 14 bases, leaving 13 bases between the germline ends. The DNA for the CDR3 is TGTGCCAGCAGTTTTGGTCGGTGGGGACTGTTTTTT. Translating gives CASSFGRWGLFF.

The chain links TRBV12-3 or TRBV12-4 to TRBJ2-2, with 8 positions matching TRBD1. There are 13 residues in the CDR3. V gave up 6 bases and J gave up 7 bases; unmatched junction bases: 4. CDR3 region: CASSQGANGELFF. The CDR3 nucleotides read TGTGCCAGCAGCCAGGGGGCCAACGGGGAGCTGTTTTTT.